This record covers a single T cell receptor beta chain. Its target is unknown. Employing constant-segment primers, 5'RACE generated TCR alpha and TCR beta cDNA libraries bearing sample barcodes and UMIs. TCRdb passed the 5' RACE reads through MiXCR, listing each CDR3 protein once. The repertoire holds about 320,000 distinct CDR3 sequences, with 14% as singletons. This entry comes from a study of T-cell memory formation after mild COVID-19. Study-level background: TCR clusters were mostly donor specific.

Study-wide results and limits: The pre-infection memory compartment contained some responding clones, suggesting cross-reactive memory joined. In second-wave clones peaking day 37, SARS-CoV-2 specificity remained unconfirmed.

The clonotype originates from a man aged 18 to 29 who had mild COVID-19 (a few samples of this study predate the infection). Cell type and time point are not known. The sequencing sample was made of PBMCs or a T cell subset sorted from them (not recorded which).

CDR3 amino acids: CASRRQGGRANVLTF. CDR3 sequence (DNA): TGTGCCAGCAGACGACAGGGTGGAAGAGCCAACGTCCTGACTTTC. The chain is built from TRBV6-5 and TRBJ2-6; the match to TRBD1 covers 7 bases. Germline lookup yields CDR1 MNHEY and CDR2 SVGAGI. The CDR3 has 15 amino acids. The junction had 9 bases not matched to a gene; V was cut back by 6 bases and J by 7 bases.